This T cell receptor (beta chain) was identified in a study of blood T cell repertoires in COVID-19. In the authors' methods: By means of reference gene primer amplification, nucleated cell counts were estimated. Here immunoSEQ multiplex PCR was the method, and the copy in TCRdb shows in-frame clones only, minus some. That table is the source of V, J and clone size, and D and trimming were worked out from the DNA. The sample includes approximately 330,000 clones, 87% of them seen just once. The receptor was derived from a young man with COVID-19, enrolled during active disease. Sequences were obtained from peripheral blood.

The chain's CDR3 is CASSLGHTSSYEQYF. The CDR3 nucleotides are TGTGCCAGCAGCTTAGGACACACGAGCTCCTACGAGCAGTACTTC. The rearrangement joins TRBV9 to TRBJ2-7, with D maybe TRBD1 (5 bases). Germline V gene data show CDR1 as SGDLS and CDR2 as YYNGEE. Deletions cut 4 bases from V and 0 bases from J, with 14 bases between. The CDR3 length is 15 residues.